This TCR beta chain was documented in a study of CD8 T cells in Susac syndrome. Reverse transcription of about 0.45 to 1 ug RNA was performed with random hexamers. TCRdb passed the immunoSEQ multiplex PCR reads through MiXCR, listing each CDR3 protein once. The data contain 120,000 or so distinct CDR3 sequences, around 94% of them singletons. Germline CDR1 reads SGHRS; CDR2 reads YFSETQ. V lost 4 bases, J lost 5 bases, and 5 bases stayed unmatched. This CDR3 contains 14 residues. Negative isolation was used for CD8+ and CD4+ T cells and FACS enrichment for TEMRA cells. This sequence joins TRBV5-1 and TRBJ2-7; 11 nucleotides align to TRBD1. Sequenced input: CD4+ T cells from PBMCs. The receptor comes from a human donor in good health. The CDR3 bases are TGCGCCAGCAGCCCTAGGGACAGGGGGAACGAGCAGTACTTC. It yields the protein CASSPRDRGNEQYF.